The 30 T cell receptor beta chains in this list originate from one sample, sequenced in a study of cytomegalovirus exposure and HLA in healthy donors. In the PCR, 60 Vbeta and 13 Jbeta primers were used. The protocol was immunoSEQ multiplex PCR, while the TCRdb copy is restricted to in-frame clones and leaves out a portion. The sample includes tens of thousands of clones, over 75% of them seen just once. Sequences were obtained from PBMCs. These TCRs come from a man aged 40-50 years in good health and CMV-seronegative.

Comment on this clone: The junction shows a germline mismatch at one end, possibly a read error. V usage is TRBV7-9 and J usage is TRBJ1-1, with D perhaps matching TRBD1 (6 bases). Germline values: CDR1 SEHNR, CDR2 FQNEAQ (reference sequence). There are 17 residues in the CDR3. CDR3 region: CSSSLQPIGTRPTEAFF. The CDR3 DNA follows: TGTTCCAGCAGCTTACAGCCCATAGGGACAAGGCCCACTGAAGCTTTCTTT.

In this sample, this clone turned up a few times. This rearrangement joins TRBV5-1 to TRBJ2-1, with D perhaps TRBD1 (6 bases). This CDR3 has 15 amino acids. From germline, CDR1 is SGHRS and CDR2 YFSETQ. With 4 bases removed from V and 1 base from J, the gap between germline ends came to 12 bases. DNA of the CDR3: TGCGCCAGCAGCAGTAAAACAGGGTCCTACAATGAGCAGTTCTTC. Amino acid sequence: CASSSKTGSYNEQFF.

This clone was seen a single time. This chain links TRBV10-3 with TRBJ1-5; D is uncertain. The CDR3 length is 15 residues. The V end lost 4 bases, the J end lost 6 bases, and 16 bases lay between the germline ends. Per germline, CDR1 ENHRY and CDR2 SYGVKD. The CDR3 loop reads CAISAYTGGGQPQHF. CDR3 nucleotide sequence: TGTGCCATCAGTGCTTACACTGGAGGAGGTCAGCCCCAGCATTTT.

J is TRBJ2-5 and V is TRBV9; D gene uncertain. CDR3 length: 16 residues. V shed 0 bases and J shed 4 bases, with 16 bases lying between them. The germline V gene encodes CDR1 SGDLS and CDR2 YYNGEE. CDR3 coding DNA: TGTGCCAGCAGCGTAGGTGGGCTTCCCGAGAGAGAGACCCAGTACTTC. Amino acid sequence: CASSVGGLPERETQYF.

This clone appeared a single time. The V and J genes are TRBV10-2 and TRBJ1-5, with 7 bases lining up with TRBD1. CDR3 length equals 16 residues. Unmatched junction bases numbered 13, after V lost 4 bases and J lost 7 bases. Per the germline V gene, CDR1 is WSHSY and CDR2 is SAAADI. CDR3 sequence: CASSATGTALYQPQHF. DNA for the CDR3: TGCGCCAGCAGTGCAACCGGGACAGCCCTCTACCAGCCCCAGCATTTT.

The chain combines TRBV5-1 with TRBJ1-1; no firm D call. V dropped 0 bases and J dropped 6 bases, with 12 bases sitting between them. Germline V gives CDR1 SGHRS, CDR2 YFSETQ. The CDR3 consists of 14 residues. The CDR3 sequence: CASSLVGERAEAFF. DNA for the CDR3: TGCGCCAGCAGCTTGGTGGGAGAACGTGCTGAAGCTTTCTTT.

The J gene is TRBJ1-4, the V gene TRBV15, with a weak D call TRBD1 (5 bases). This CDR3 comprises 15 residues. V was shortened by 3 bases and J by 3 bases, with 11 bases between the two germline ends. Germline CDR1 and CDR2: LNHNV and YYDKDF (reference sequence). As DNA, the CDR3 is TGTGCCACCAGCAGGCAGGGAGGTCCTAATGAAAAACTGTTTTTT. It specifies CATSRQGGPNEKLFF.

This clone has more than one count but fewer than ten. The V and J genes are TRBV2 and TRBJ1-1; no firm D call. The CDR3 has 11 residues. Trimming cost V 6 bases and J 4 bases, with 6 bases left between them. Germline lookup yields CDR1 SNHLY and CDR2 FYNNEI. In DNA, the CDR3 is TGTGCCAGCAGAGTGAGCACTGAAGCTTTCTTT. The encoded protein is CASRVSTEAFF. Full variable domain (outside the CDR3, taken from reference TRBV2 and TRBJ1-1): EPEVTQTPSHQVTQMGQEVILRCVPISNHLYFYWYRQILGQKVEFLVSFYNNEISEKSEIFDDQFSVERPDGSNFTLKIRSTKLEDSAMYFCASRVSTEAFFGQGTRLTVV.

The CDR3 nucleotides read TGCGCCAGCAGCTTGGCACCTAGCGGGGGGCAAGAGACCCAGTACTTC. Translated, it gives CASSLAPSGGQETQYF. V is TRBV5-1 and J is TRBJ2-5, with TRBD2 identical over 11 bases. CDR3 length equals 16 residues. Germline V CDR1 and CDR2: SGHRS, YFSETQ. V lost 0 bases, J lost 2 bases, and 3 bases stayed unmatched.

The gene calls are TRBV2 and TRBJ2-2; weak D call: TRBD1 (5 bases). The CDR3 is made up of 14 amino acids. The germline V gene encodes CDR1 SNHLY and CDR2 FYNNEI. Trimming left V 5 bases short and J 6 bases short, with 13 bases between. In DNA, the CDR3 is TGTGCCAGCAGTCCTTATGAAGGGGCCGGGGAGCTGTTTTTT. This gives the protein CASSPYEGAGELFF.

The chain uses TRBV5-4 and TRBJ2-7, with 8 nucleotides matching TRBD1. The V gene end was trimmed by 0 bases and the J gene end by 2 bases; junction bases not matched to a gene: 4. The CDR3 runs 15 residues. CDR1 is SGHNT, CDR2 YYREEE, per germline (reference sequence). CDR3 amino acids: CASSLGRDRPYEQYF. The CDR3 DNA reads TGTGCCAGCAGCTTGGGACGGGACAGGCCCTACGAGCAGTACTTC.

The chain has TRBV28 and TRBJ2-7; D might be TRBD1 (6 bases). CDR1 and CDR2 from the germline V gene are MDHEN and SYDVKM. The V end lost 5 bases, the J end lost 4 bases, and 15 bases lay between the germline ends. The CDR3 runs 14 residues. The CDR3 sequence: CASSGGQSQYEQYF. The CDR3 coding sequence is TGTGCCAGCAGTGGGGGACAATCCCAATACGAGCAGTACTTC.

The chain has TRBV7-2 and TRBJ1-1; D is unclear. V lost 2 bases and J lost 4, with 14 bases in between. Germline-derived CDR1 and CDR2 are SGHTA and FQGNSA. CDR3 size: 15 residues. DNA for the CDR3: TGTGCCAGCAGCTTATATCGGGGAGACGGCACTGAAGCTTTCTTT. Its translation is CASSLYRGDGTEAFF.

This chain uses TRBV5-4 with TRBJ2-7; the match to TRBD1 covers 7 bases. J gave up 7 bases and V 3 bases, and 13 bases lay outside the gene matches. CDR3 length: 15 residues. Germline assignment: CDR1 SGHNT and CDR2 YYREEE (reference sequence). The DNA of the CDR3 is TGTGCCAGCAGCTCTCCCACCGGTGACAGGGTAGAGCAGTACTTC. Protein sequence: CASSSPTGDRVEQYF.

The count of this clone is one. The chain is built from TRBV11-2 and TRBJ1-2; D gene ambiguous. Trimming stripped 0 bases from V and 8 bases from J, with 13 bases between. Germline V CDR1 and CDR2: SGHAT, FQNNGV. The CDR3 length is 14 residues. Here the CDR3 reads CASSLDRTSWGYTF. The CDR3 bases are TGTGCCAGCAGCTTAGATCGAACTTCCTGGGGCTACACCTTC.

The chain recombines TRBV6-1 with TRBJ1-5; 8 nucleotides match TRBD1. CDR1 MNHNS and CDR2 SASEGT come from the germline V gene. There are 16 residues in the CDR3. J gave up 2 bases and V 3 bases, and 6 bases lay outside the gene matches. CDR3 in amino acids: CASSDRLDRGNQPQHF. As DNA, the CDR3 is TGTGCCAGCAGTGACCGCCTGGACAGGGGCAATCAGCCCCAGCATTTT.

The chain joins TRBV15 to TRBJ2-2; a possible D gene is TRBD2 (6 bases). The germline V and J ends were trimmed by 4 bases and 1 base, with 13 bases remaining between them. The CDR3 is made up of 16 amino acids. From germline, CDR1 is LNHNV and CDR2 YYDKDF (reference sequence). The CDR3 region has the DNA TGTGCCACCAGCACCAGACTAGGGGTGAACACCGGGGAGCTGTTTTTT. Protein sequence: CATSTRLGVNTGELFF.

The chain links TRBV2 to TRBJ1-6; no definite D call. Germline values: CDR1 SNHLY, CDR2 FYNNEI. V shed 6 bases and J shed 1 base, with 10 bases lying between them. The CDR3 loop spans 15 amino acids. The CDR3 bases are TGTGCCAGCAGGCAGGCAAGTTCCTATAATTCACCCCTCCACTTT. As protein: CASRQASSYNSPLHF.

CDR3 bases: TGTGCCAGCACTTGGCCCGGGACTAGAGCCAAAAACATTCAGTACTTC. Its translation is CASTWPGTRAKNIQYF. The V call is TRBV2, the J call TRBJ2-4, with 8 bases that match TRBD2. The V and J ends lost 7 bases and 0 bases, in that order; junction bases with no gene match: 8. The CDR3 has 16 amino acids. Germline V CDR1 and CDR2: SNHLY, FYNNEI.

This clone was picked up one time. This chain uses TRBV6-6 with TRBJ1-5; no clear D. V was trimmed by 5 bases and J by 3 bases, leaving 11 bases between them. CDR3 length equals 14 residues. Germline assignment: CDR1 MNHNY and CDR2 SVGAGI (reference sequence). The CDR3 bases are TGTGCCAGCAGTCGAGGGTTTGACAATCAGCCCCAGCATTTT. Amino acids: CASSRGFDNQPQHF.

V and J are TRBV2 and TRBJ2-5, with D possibly matching TRBD2 (7 bases). The DNA matches TRBJ2-7 better at its end, which makes the J call doubtful. The germline gives CDR1 SNHLY, CDR2 FYNNEI. This CDR3 region has 12 residues. The CDR3 is CASSERGGEQYF. The CDR3 DNA sequence: TGTGCCAGCAGTGAAAGGGGGGGCGAGCAGTACTTC.

The rearrangement uses TRBV7-2 and TRBJ2-7; D remains ambiguous. The length of the CDR3 is 14 residues. V was cut by 0 bases and J by 2 bases, with 8 bases left in between. Germline lookup yields CDR1 SGHTA and CDR2 FQGNSA. The DNA of the CDR3 is TGTGCCAGCAGCTTAGCGACCAGGACCTACGAGCAGTACTTC. The encoded protein is CASSLATRTYEQYF.

The chain couples TRBV5-4 to TRBJ2-3, with D possibly matching TRBD1 (6 bases). The CDR3 is 14 amino acids. The V end lost 2 bases, the J end lost 6 bases, and 13 bases lay between the germline ends. CDR1 and CDR2 from the germline V gene are SGHNT and YYREEE (reference sequence). The CDR3 DNA reads as TGTGCCAGCAGCTTCCAGGGGCGGATGGATACGCAGTATTTT. It codes for CASSFQGRMDTQYF.

This chain connects TRBV19 to TRBJ2-3, with no clear D. This CDR3 spans 14 amino acids. V was trimmed by 8 bases and J by 2 bases, leaving 14 bases between them. Germline assignment: CDR1 LNHDA and CDR2 SQIVND (reference sequence). The CDR3, as DNA: TGTGCCAGTGGTTATAACTTAAACACAGATACGCAGTATTTT. Residues: CASGYNLNTDTQYF.

The V gene is TRBV10-3, the J gene TRBJ1-1, with 11 bases aligning to TRBD1. V was clipped by 6 bases and J by 4 bases; unmatched bases: 1. Germline V gene lookup returns CDR1 ENHRY and CDR2 SYGVKD. The CDR3 sequence is 13 residues long. CDR3 amino acids: CAIRGTGGTEAFF. The CDR3, as DNA: TGTGCCATCAGGGGGACAGGGGGCACTGAAGCTTTCTTT.

The chain carries TRBV11-3 and TRBJ2-1; 14 bases line up with TRBD2. The CDR3 runs 17 residues. The V gene end was trimmed by 5 bases and the J gene end by 6 bases; junction bases not matched to a gene: 9. CDR1 SGHNT and CDR2 YENEEA come from the germline V gene. The CDR3, as DNA: TGTGCCAGCAGCCTGGGGACTAGCGGGAGCCTCTCCAATGAGCAGTTCTTC. This translates into CASSLGTSGSLSNEQFF.

This chain joins TRBV2 and TRBJ2-4, with TRBD1 matching 10 bases. CDR1 and CDR2 (germline): SNHLY, FYNNEI. With 8 bases clipped from V and 4 bases from J, the junction kept 2 bases outside the gene matches. CDR3 length: 13 amino acids. Here the CDR3 reads CASLGQGKNIQYF. DNA for the CDR3: TGTGCCAGCTTGGGACAGGGGAAAAACATTCAGTACTTC.

This clone was counted once. This specimen includes other DNA sequences encoding the same CDR3. The chain recombines TRBV29-1 with TRBJ2-1; the match to TRBD2 covers 7 bases. CDR1 and CDR2 (germline): SQVTM, ANQGSEA. CDR3 size: 13 residues. Trimming took 5 bases from V and 3 from J; bases not matched to a gene: 4. CDR3 region: CSVHRDYYNEQFF. DNA for the CDR3: TGCAGCGTTCACCGGGACTACTACAATGAGCAGTTCTTC.

This clone has only one observation. The chain links TRBV6-5 to TRBJ1-6, with unresolved D. This CDR3 is built from 15 residues. The ends were cut back, 6 bases at V and 0 bases at J, with 9 bases in the middle. In germline, CDR1 is MNHEY, CDR2 SVGAGI. CDR3 residues: CASSPTSSYNSPLHF. The CDR3 DNA is TGTGCCAGCAGCCCAACTAGCTCCTATAATTCACCCCTCCACTTT.

This chain connects TRBV7-9 to TRBJ1-2; perhaps TRBD1 as D (6 bases). In germline, CDR1 is SEHNR, CDR2 FQNEAQ (reference sequence). This CDR3 comprises 13 residues. Trimming stripped 4 bases from V and 6 bases from J, with 12 bases between. The CDR3 is CASSSQGTHGYTF. As DNA, the CDR3 is TGTGCCAGCAGCTCACAGGGTACCCATGGCTACACCTTC.